This T cell receptor beta chain was recovered during a study of blood T cell repertoires in COVID-19. Whole-study context: Samples taken during acute and convalescent COVID-19 were collected in the United States, Italy and Spain.

Germline V gene sequence: CDR1 SGHRS, CDR2 YFSETQ. Trimming cost V 4 bases and J 3 bases, with 12 bases left between them. The CDR3 spans 14 residues. Assay: immunoSEQ multiplex PCR; the TCRdb copy retains only in-frame clones and omits some. Found here are a few hundred thousand clones, 85% of them singletons; the top ten hold 2.5% to 3%. Two negative PCRs, clearance, or symptom resolution characterized the recovered Cohort 3 donors. The TCR was taken from a woman between 50 and 59 years old who had recovered from COVID-19. The chain uses TRBV5-1 and TRBJ2-3; tentative D call: TRBD2 (6 bases). Sequencing input: PBMCs or T cells enriched from blood (not recorded which). CDR3 in DNA: TGCGCCAGCAGCACGGAGGGGTTTACAGATACGCAGTATTTT. This encodes CASSTEGFTDTQYF.